This entry lists 30 T cell receptor beta chains sequenced from one sample in a study of OX40 agonist ivuxolimab in advanced cancers. Method: immunoSEQ multiplex PCR; TCRdb's copy keeps in-frame clones and lacks some. The sample includes 45,000 to 70,000 clones, 86% of them seen just once. The input for sequencing was CD4+ or CD8+ T cells sorted from blood, taken in a trial of the OX40 agonist ivuxolimab. Source of these receptors: an adult with an advanced solid tumor such as melanoma, head and neck, liver or kidney cancer.

The chain links TRBV7-2 to TRBJ1-2; D not resolved. The CDR3 has 13 residues. The V gene's germline CDR1 is SGHTA and CDR2 FQGNSA. V lost 3 bases, J lost 5 bases, and 10 bases lay in between. The DNA for the CDR3 is TGTGCCAGCAGCTTCCTGGGGTGGTATGGCTACACCTTC. This codes for CASSFLGWYGYTF.

In its sample, this clone was seen a few times. The chain carries TRBV27 and TRBJ1-6, with no clear D. The CDR3 covers 15 residues. Per the germline V gene, CDR1 is MNHEY and CDR2 is SMNVEV (reference sequence). V lost 6 bases, J lost 6 bases, and 15 bases lay in between. The CDR3 DNA reads as TGTGCCAGCAGCCCGGGGATTCGGCGTAATTCACCCCTCCACTTT. It codes for CASSPGIRRNSPLHF.

In DNA form, the CDR3 reads TGTGCCAGTAGTGGTTTTCGGGAGACCCAGTACTTC. This encodes CASSGFRETQYF. This chain uses TRBV19 with TRBJ2-5, with D hard to call. Trimming shortened V by 5 bases and J by 5 bases, and 9 bases separated the two germline ends. This CDR3 spans 12 amino acids. The germline gives CDR1 LNHDA, CDR2 SQIVND (reference sequence).

In DNA form, the CDR3 reads TGTGCCACCAGCAGAGATCAAACCAGGACTGAAGCTTTCTTT. This codes for CATSRDQTRTEAFF. The rearrangement uses TRBV15 and TRBJ1-1; D remains unclear. Trimming took off 0 bases at V and 5 bases at J, with 10 bases between the two ends. CDR1 is LNHNV, CDR2 YYDKDF, per germline (reference sequence). This CDR3 comprises 14 residues. The full variable domain, its missing parts supplied by reference TRBV15 and TRBJ1-1, is DAMVIQNPRYQVTQFGKPVTLSCSQTLNHNVMYWYQQKSSQAPKLLFHYYDKDFNNEADTPDNFQSRRPNTSFCFLDIRSPGLGDTAMYLCATSRDQTRTEAFFGQGTRLTVV.

The rearrangement uses TRBV10-3 and TRBJ2-3, with D unclear. Germline V gene data show CDR1 as ENHRY and CDR2 as SYGVKD. CDR3 length equals 13 residues. Deletions cut 6 bases from V and 0 bases from J, with 7 bases between. In nucleotides, the CDR3 is TGTGCCATCAGGGTCGACAGCACAGATACGCAGTATTTT. It encodes CAIRVDSTDTQYF.

The chain links TRBV7-9 to TRBJ2-6; D gene unclear. Germline assignment: CDR1 SEHNR and CDR2 FQNEAQ (reference sequence). The length of the CDR3 is 14 residues. With 5 bases removed from V and 0 bases from J, the gap between germline ends came to 5 bases. DNA of the CDR3: TGTGCCAGCAGCCCCGCCTCTGGGGCCAACGTCCTGACTTTC. Its protein product is CASSPASGANVLTF.

About this clone: This sample includes further DNA sequences coding for the same CDR3. The chain uses TRBV5-4 and TRBJ1-6, with a possible D match to TRBD1 (5 bases). V lost 2 bases, J lost 0 bases, and 12 bases lay in between. Germline CDR1 and CDR2: SGHNT and YYREEE (reference sequence). This CDR3 comprises 17 residues. CDR3: CASSFGGTSSYNSPLHF. The CDR3 nucleotides read TGTGCCAGCAGCTTTGGGGGTACAAGCTCCTATAATTCACCCCTCCACTTT. Filled out from reference TRBV5-4 and TRBJ1-6, the complete variable domain reads ETGVTQSPTHLIKTRGQQVTLRCSSQSGHNTVSWYQQALGQGPQFIFQYYREEENGRGNFPPRFSGLQFPNYSSELNVNALELDDSALYLCASSFGGTSSYNSPLHFGNGTRLTVT.

The CDR3 sequence is CASSIRQGGYGYTF. DNA for the CDR3: TGTGCCAGTAGTATCCGACAGGGGGGTTATGGCTACACCTTC. This chain uses TRBV19 with TRBJ1-2; 9 bases agree with TRBD1. After removal of 3 bases from V and 5 bases from J, the junction contained 4 bases not matched to a gene. CDR3 size: 14 residues. Germline V gene data show CDR1 as LNHDA and CDR2 as SQIVND (reference sequence).

J is TRBJ2-3 and V is TRBV7-6; the D gene is possibly TRBD2 (5 bases). V was shortened by 5 bases and J by 7 bases, with 10 bases between the two germline ends. Looked up from germline, CDR1 is SGHVS and CDR2 is FNYEAQ. CDR3 length: 12 residues. The CDR3 region is CASSPAGNTQYF. CDR3 nucleotides: TGTGCCAGCAGCCCAGCCGGGAATACGCAGTATTTT.

This chain uses TRBV4-1 with TRBJ1-2; TRBD1 might be the D (5 bases). The V end lost 1 base, the J end lost 8 bases, and 17 bases lay between the germline ends. CDR1 and CDR2 (germline): MGHRA, YSYEKL. CDR3 length: 15 residues. The CDR3 loop is CASSQGSGGVAGYTF. For the CDR3, the DNA is TGCGCCAGCAGCCAAGGGTCGGGGGGAGTAGCAGGCTACACCTTC.

This clone was seen just once. V usage is TRBV5-1 and J usage is TRBJ1-5; the match to TRBD1 covers 9 bases. This CDR3 spans 16 amino acids. Looked up from germline, CDR1 is SGHRS and CDR2 is YFSETQ. V dropped 3 bases and J dropped 4; count of bases not matched to a gene: 8. CDR3 sequence (DNA): TGCGCCAGCAGCTCGGGGGGGACAGGGTCAAATCAGCCCCAGCATTTT. It encodes CASSSGGTGSNQPQHF.

The chain recombines TRBV9 with TRBJ2-2, with a possible D match to TRBD1 (5 bases). Germline CDR1 reads SGDLS; CDR2 reads YYNGEE. Trimming took 5 bases from V and 1 from J, leaving 12 bases between them. The CDR3 runs 15 residues. CDR3 amino acids: CASSTGQGNTGELFF. As DNA, the CDR3 is TGTGCCAGCAGTACCGGTCAGGGGAACACCGGGGAGCTGTTTTTT.

The genes are TRBV2 and TRBJ1-2; 8 nucleotides align to TRBD1. Per the germline V gene, CDR1 is SNHLY and CDR2 is FYNNEI. The CDR3 length is 13 residues. The V segment lost 3 bases and the J segment 7 bases; nucleotides outside the gene matches: 4. The CDR3 nucleotides read TGTGCCAGCAGTGACGGCAGGGGGCCTGGCTACACCTTC. This codes for CASSDGRGPGYTF.

In its sample, this clone was seen a few times. The V and J genes are TRBV5-4 and TRBJ1-3; no clear D gene. Trimming left V 2 bases short and J 4 bases short, with 10 bases between. Germline lookup yields CDR1 SGHNT and CDR2 YYREEE (reference sequence). This CDR3 has 14 residues. CDR3 sequence: CASSFSAGGNTIYF. The CDR3 nucleotides are TGTGCCAGCAGCTTTAGTGCCGGGGGAAACACCATATATTTT.

The genes are TRBV11-2 and TRBJ2-2; D gene ambiguous. Per germline, CDR1 SGHAT and CDR2 FQNNGV. CDR3 size: 13 residues. V was cut by 6 bases and J by 5 bases, with 10 bases left in between. The CDR3 DNA follows: TGTGCCAGCAGAGCCCTCGGGACCGGGGAGCTGTTTTTT. This gives the protein CASRALGTGELFF. The full variable domain, completed using reference TRBV11-2 and TRBJ2-2, is EAGVAQSPRYKIIEKRQSVAFWCNPISGHATLYWYQQILGQGPKLLIQFQNNGVVDDSQLPKDRFSAERLKGVDSTLKIQPAKLEDSAVYLCASRALGTGELFFGEGSRLTVL.

The chain is built from TRBV5-4 and TRBJ2-2; 16 bases line up with TRBD2. The CDR3 totals 19 residues. The germline V gene has CDR1 SGHNT and CDR2 YYREEE (reference sequence). With V trimmed by 4 bases and J by 2 bases, 8 bases remained unmatched. The CDR3 protein is CASSPPGLAGGPNTGELFF. CDR3 sequence (DNA): TGTGCCAGCAGCCCACCGGGACTAGCGGGGGGGCCTAACACCGGGGAGCTGTTTTTT. The whole variable domain, remainder taken from reference TRBV5-4 and TRBJ2-2, is ETGVTQSPTHLIKTRGQQVTLRCSSQSGHNTVSWYQQALGQGPQFIFQYYREEENGRGNFPPRFSGLQFPNYSSELNVNALELDDSALYLCASSPPGLAGGPNTGELFFGEGSRLTVL.

This chain uses TRBV7-9 with TRBJ2-7; TRBD1 aligns across 7 bases. CDR1 and CDR2 (germline): SEHNR, FQNEAQ (reference sequence). The CDR3 covers 17 residues. The ends lost 1 base at V and 2 bases at J; junction bases unmatched: 11. The CDR3 DNA sequence: TGTGCCAGCAGCTTAGTCCCCAGGGGCAGGGGGACCTACGAGCAGTACTTC. Translated, it gives CASSLVPRGRGTYEQYF.

This clone appeared a few times. V gene TRBV7-9 combines with J gene TRBJ1-6; D is unresolved. Germline V gene lookup returns CDR1 SEHNR and CDR2 FQNEAQ (reference sequence). V was cut by 1 base and J by 7 bases, with 5 bases left in between. The CDR3 runs to 13 residues. In nucleotides, the CDR3 is TGTGCCAGCAGCTTAGAAGTGAATTCACCCCTCCACTTT. Translation gives CASSLEVNSPLHF.

The V and J genes are TRBV5-1 and TRBJ1-5, with a tentative D call TRBD1 (5 bases). Trimming removed 1 base at V and 0 bases at J, with 8 bases between. The V gene's germline CDR1 is SGHRS and CDR2 YFSETQ. The CDR3 sequence is 15 residues long. CDR3 sequence (DNA): TGCGCCAGCAGCTTGTGGGGGTCTAGCAATCAGCCCCAGCATTTT. Translated, it gives CASSLWGSSNQPQHF.

The V and J genes are TRBV5-1 and TRBJ1-3; D remains unclear. The V and J ends lost 0 bases and 4 bases respectively, with 8 bases between them. Germline-derived CDR1 and CDR2 are SGHRS and YFSETQ. The length of the CDR3 is 14 residues. Here the CDR3 reads CASSLDGSGNTIYF. For the CDR3, the DNA is TGCGCCAGCAGCTTGGATGGATCGGGAAACACCATATATTTT.

V and J are TRBV28 and TRBJ1-5; TRBD1 is a possible D gene (6 bases). The V and J ends lost 6 bases and 2 bases respectively, with 14 bases between them. The CDR3 length is 15 residues. CDR1 MDHEN and CDR2 SYDVKM come from the germline V gene. The CDR3 sequence: CASRDPRGRNQPQHF. The DNA of the CDR3 is TGTGCCAGCAGAGACCCCAGGGGACGCAATCAGCCCCAGCATTTT. Based on the CDR3 plus reference TRBV28 and TRBJ1-5, the full variable domain is DVKVTQSSRYLVKRTGEKVFLECVQDMDHENMFWYRQDPGLGLRLIYFSYDVKMKEKGDIPEGYSVSREKKERFSLILESASTNQTSMYLCASRDPRGRNQPQHFGDGTRLSIL.

The rearrangement links TRBV19 to TRBJ2-5; D may be TRBD1 or TRBD2 (5 bases each). The V gene's germline CDR1 is LNHDA and CDR2 SQIVND (reference sequence). V dropped 7 bases and J dropped 2 bases, with 14 bases sitting between them. The CDR3 consists of 14 residues. The CDR3 region has the DNA TGTGCCAGTACGTCTCGGGACCGGCAAGAGACCCAGTACTTC. Protein: CASTSRDRQETQYF.

J is TRBJ2-7 and V is TRBV6-5; TRBD1 matches 10 bases. The ends lost 0 bases at V and 4 bases at J; junction bases unmatched: 6. Germline CDR1 reads MNHEY; CDR2 reads SVGAGI. This CDR3 has 16 residues. This CDR3 is CASSYSKGQGWYEQYF. Here the CDR3 DNA reads TGTGCCAGCAGTTACTCTAAGGGACAGGGGTGGTACGAGCAGTACTTC.

The chain carries TRBV5-1 and TRBJ1-1; 7 nucleotides agree with TRBD1. The germline gives CDR1 SGHRS, CDR2 YFSETQ. The J segment lost 4 bases and the V segment lost 5 bases, leaving 2 bases of the junction unmatched. The CDR3 sequence is 12 residues long. The CDR3 reads CASRNRGTEAFF. The CDR3 nucleotides are TGCGCCAGCAGAAACAGGGGCACTGAAGCTTTCTTT.

In this sample, this clone turned up once. The rearrangement links TRBV28 to TRBJ1-4; TRBD1 agrees at 7 bases. V shed 6 bases, J shed 6 bases, and the junction held 7 bases outside the gene matches. This CDR3 is built from 14 residues. In germline, CDR1 is MDHEN, CDR2 SYDVKM. The CDR3 DNA follows: TGTGCCAGCAGAAAACAGGGGTACGATGAAAAACTGTTTTTT. Its protein is CASRKQGYDEKLFF. Combining the CDR3 with reference TRBV28 and TRBJ1-4 gives the whole variable domain DVKVTQSSRYLVKRTGEKVFLECVQDMDHENMFWYRQDPGLGLRLIYFSYDVKMKEKGDIPEGYSVSREKKERFSLILESASTNQTSMYLCASRKQGYDEKLFFGSGTQLSVL.

To note about this clone: The identical CDR3 is also encoded by other nucleotide sequences in the sample. This chain uses TRBV5-1 with TRBJ1-2; the match to TRBD1 covers 12 bases. The J segment lost 4 bases and the V segment lost 3 bases, leaving 7 bases of the junction unmatched. This CDR3 contains 16 residues. Per the germline V gene, CDR1 is SGHRS and CDR2 is YFSETQ. This chain's CDR3 is CASSSGTGGLGYGYTF. CDR3 bases: TGCGCCAGCAGCTCCGGGACAGGGGGCCTCGGCTATGGCTACACCTTC. Filled out from reference TRBV5-1 and TRBJ1-2, the complete variable domain reads KAGVTQTPRYLIKTRGQQVTLSCSPISGHRSVSWYQQTPGQGLQFLFEYFSETQRNKGNFPGRFSGRQFSNSRSEMNVSTLELGDSALYLCASSSGTGGLGYGYTFGSGTRLTVV.

This rearrangement joins TRBV19 to TRBJ2-1; TRBD2 aligns across 15 bases. V lost 5 bases, J lost 6 bases, and 8 bases stayed unmatched. Germline assignment: CDR1 LNHDA and CDR2 SQIVND (reference sequence). This CDR3 spans 17 amino acids. The CDR3 DNA reads TGTGCCAGTAGTCCTCTCCGGACTAGCGGGGGGGTCAATGAGCAGTTCTTC. Protein product: CASSPLRTSGGVNEQFF.

The chain uses TRBV7-3 and TRBJ2-1; D ambiguous. There are 14 residues in the CDR3. V shed 1 base and J shed 4 bases, with 8 bases lying between them. CDR1 is SGHTA, CDR2 FQGTGA, per germline. The CDR3 region has the DNA TGTGCCAGCAGCTTAAATGGGCCATACAATGAGCAGTTCTTC. Translating gives CASSLNGPYNEQFF.

For this clone: This sample also contains other DNA sequences that code for the same CDR3. The genes are TRBV5-1 and TRBJ2-6; TRBD2 is a possible D gene (7 bases). V was trimmed by 1 base and J by 0 bases, leaving 11 bases between them. The CDR3 is 17 residues long. Germline assignment: CDR1 SGHRS and CDR2 YFSETQ. CDR3 protein: CASSLRGASSGANVLTF. In DNA, the CDR3 is TGCGCCAGCAGCTTGCGGGGGGCAAGCTCTGGGGCCAACGTCCTGACTTTC.

As regards this clone: One end of the junction varies from germline; a read error may be responsible. The CDR3 reads CASSPGHSPPHF. CDR3 coding DNA: TGTGCCAGCAGCCCGGGACATTCACCCCCCCACTTT. This rearrangement joins TRBV6-5 to TRBJ1-6; possible D gene TRBD1, 6 bases. Germline V gene lookup returns CDR1 MNHEY and CDR2 SVGAGI. The CDR3 has 12 residues.